This passage covers 26 T cell receptor beta chains from one sample sequenced in a study of CD8 T cells in Susac syndrome. RNA, at about 0.45 to 1 ug, was reverse transcribed with random hexamers. One entry per CDR3 protein results from TCRdb running MiXCR on the immunoSEQ multiplex PCR reads. The data show 160,000 or so distinct CDR3 sequences, 90% to 95% seen once. Sequencing input: CD8+ T cells from PBMCs. Receptor source: a human donor with multiple sclerosis.

J is TRBJ2-5 and V is TRBV27; D is ambiguous. Germline lookup yields CDR1 MNHEY and CDR2 SMNVEV (reference sequence). There are 13 residues in the CDR3. Between the trimmed V and J ends, which lost 2 bases and 2 bases, there was a span of 6 bases. The CDR3 DNA sequence: TGTGCCAGCAGTTTAAACATACAAGAGACCCAGTACTTC. Translation gives CASSLNIQETQYF.

The V and J genes are TRBV7-9 and TRBJ2-7; D unclear. Trimming left V 1 base short and J 4 bases short, with 11 bases between. Germline loops: CDR1 SEHNR, CDR2 FQNEAQ (reference sequence). This CDR3 spans 14 amino acids. The CDR3 sequence is CASSLEISPYEQYF. CDR3 nucleotide sequence: TGTGCCAGCAGCTTAGAGATATCGCCTTACGAGCAGTACTTC.

V usage is TRBV12-3 or TRBV12-4 and J usage is TRBJ1-1; 7 positions match TRBD1. The CDR3 has 15 amino acids. V dropped 5 bases and J dropped 4; count of bases not matched to a gene: 10. This CDR3 is CASSPSSGGGTEAFF. Here the CDR3 DNA reads TGTGCCAGCAGTCCGAGCTCAGGGGGAGGCACTGAAGCTTTCTTT.

This clonotype was recorded once. This sequence joins TRBV5-6 and TRBJ2-7; no clear D. The CDR3 loop spans 13 amino acids. Germline V lookup: CDR1 SGHDT, CDR2 YYEEEE. The germline V and J ends were trimmed by 3 bases and 5 bases, with 12 bases remaining between them. The CDR3 region is CASSSELADEQYF. The DNA for the CDR3 is TGTGCCAGCAGCTCCGAACTCGCCGACGAGCAGTACTTC.

J is TRBJ2-6 and V is TRBV5-1; D is ambiguous. V was clipped by 7 bases and J by 1 base, with 6 bases between them. Germline V gene data show CDR1 as SGHRS and CDR2 as YFSETQ. This CDR3 comprises 13 residues. The CDR3 region has the DNA TGCGCCAGCGTCGGGTCTGGGGCCAACGTCCTGACTTTC. This sequence encodes CASVGSGANVLTF.

This clonotype has only one observation. DNA of the CDR3: TGTGCCAGCAGACCCGGGACAGGAGCCGGCTACACCTTC. It specifies CASRPGTGAGYTF. V gene TRBV12-3 or TRBV12-4 combines with J gene TRBJ1-2; 8 nucleotides match TRBD1. V gave up 6 bases and J gave up 8 bases; unmatched junction bases: 8. This CDR3 contains 13 residues.

The CDR3: CASSPWREGARTGELFF. The DNA of the CDR3 is TGTGCCAGCAGTCCCTGGCGGGAGGGGGCGCGAACCGGGGAGCTGTTTTTT. The chain links TRBV6-1 to TRBJ2-2; 9 bases are shared with TRBD2. With V trimmed by 5 bases and J by 5 bases, 12 bases remained unmatched. Germline CDR1 and CDR2: MNHNS and SASEGT. The CDR3 totals 17 residues.

This chain links TRBV7-9 with TRBJ1-5, with D maybe TRBD1 (5 bases). This CDR3 has 16 residues. Trimming took off 4 bases at V and 4 bases at J, with 17 bases between the two ends. Looked up from germline, CDR1 is SEHNR and CDR2 is FQNEAQ (reference sequence). As DNA, the CDR3 is TGTGCCAGCAGCTCCCTCCGAGGGGACCTGAATCAGCCCCAGCATTTT. As protein: CASSSLRGDLNQPQHF.

The rearrangement links TRBV29-1 to TRBJ2-2, with D possibly matching TRBD2 (5 bases). The germline V gene has CDR1 SQVTM and CDR2 ANQGSEA. The CDR3 totals 12 residues. Trimming pared 7 bases from V and 6 bases from J, leaving 12 bases between. As DNA, the CDR3 is TGCAGCGCCCCCGAGGGCTCCGGGGAGCTGTTTTTT. As protein: CSAPEGSGELFF.

In its sample, this clonotype was seen once. At one boundary the junction diverges from the germline segment, which might be a read error. This sequence joins TRBV29-1 and TRBJ1-1, with D possibly being TRBD1 (6 bases). This CDR3 contains 14 residues. The germline V gene has CDR1 SQVTM and CDR2 ANQGSEA. CDR3 nucleotides: TGCAGCGTCCTCCCCCTAGGGGACACCGGGGAGGTCGGCTTT. The encoded protein is CSVLPLGDTGEVGF.

This chain links TRBV4-1 with TRBJ1-6; TRBD1 matches 8 bases. V dropped 4 bases and J dropped 7; count of bases not matched to a gene: 6. The CDR3 length is 15 residues. CDR1 MGHRA and CDR2 YSYEKL come from the germline V gene. CDR3 coding DNA: TGCGCCAGCAGCCGAGACAGGGGAGGGAATTCACCCCTCCACTTT. This gives the protein CASSRDRGGNSPLHF.

This chain uses TRBV2 with TRBJ2-2, with D perhaps TRBD1 or TRBD2 (5 bases each). This CDR3 has 13 residues. V lost 11 bases, J lost 2 bases, and 12 bases lay in between. CDR1 is SNHLY and CDR2 is FYNNEI in the germline V gene. CDR3 loop: CAGEGPNTGELFF. CDR3 DNA: TGTGCCGGCGAGGGGCCTAACACCGGGGAGCTGTTTTTT.

The chain uses TRBV9 and TRBJ1-2, with D possibly being TRBD1 (6 bases). Deletions cut 0 bases from V and 6 bases from J, with 12 bases between. From germline, CDR1 is SGDLS and CDR2 YYNGEE. The CDR3 loop spans 14 amino acids. The CDR3 protein is CASSVEGGGDGYTF. In DNA form, the CDR3 reads TGTGCCAGCAGCGTAGAGGGCGGGGGCGATGGCTACACCTTC.

The chain joins TRBV20-1 to TRBJ2-3, with D possibly TRBD1 on 5 matching bases. V lost 5 bases to trimming and J lost 5 bases, with 23 bases between them. This CDR3 is built from 16 residues. The germline V gene has CDR1 DFQATT and CDR2 SNEGSKA (reference sequence). CDR3 amino acids: CSAERAGIFVVDTQYF. The CDR3 DNA is TGCAGTGCTGAACGCGCAGGGATCTTTGTGGTAGATACGCAGTATTTT.

The rearrangement joins TRBV5-6 to TRBJ2-3; D gene uncertain. There are 13 residues in the CDR3. V gave up 1 base and J gave up 5 bases, with 8 bases separating them. Germline V CDR1 and CDR2: SGHDT, YYEEEE. The CDR3 loop is CASSLNLLDTQYF. The CDR3 DNA sequence: TGTGCCAGCAGCTTGAACCTTTTAGATACGCAGTATTTT.

The rearrangement uses TRBV7-9 and TRBJ2-3, with D maybe TRBD2 (5 bases). The CDR3 has 17 amino acids. V was trimmed by 5 bases and J by 5 bases, leaving 23 bases between them. Per germline, CDR1 SEHNR and CDR2 FQNEAQ (reference sequence). CDR3 sequence (DNA): TGTGCCAGCAGCAAGGACGTAGCGATCGGGCCGGGAGATACGCAGTATTTT. It codes for CASSKDVAIGPGDTQYF.

This clonotype showed up just once. The J gene is TRBJ1-5, the V gene TRBV7-8, with D maybe TRBD1 (5 bases). V gave up 5 bases and J gave up 4 bases, with 15 bases separating them. The CDR3 length is 15 residues. Germline loops: CDR1 SGHVS, CDR2 FQNEAQ. CDR3 bases: TGTGCCAGCAGCGTACCGACAGAACCAAATCAGCCCCAGCATTTT. Amino acids: CASSVPTEPNQPQHF. Filled out from reference TRBV7-8 and TRBJ1-5, the complete variable domain reads GAGVSQSPRYKVAKRGQDVALRCDPISGHVSLFWYQQALGQGPEFLTYFQNEAQLDKSGLPSDRFFAERPEGSVSTLKIQRTQQEDSAVYLCASSVPTEPNQPQHFGDGTRLSIL.

The chain uses TRBV7-9 and TRBJ2-3, with TRBD1 identical over 12 bases. The CDR3 is 19 residues long. The ends lost 5 bases at V and 4 bases at J; junction bases unmatched: 16. CDR1 is SEHNR, CDR2 FQNEAQ, per germline (reference sequence). CDR3 sequence (DNA): TGTGCCAGCAGCCCCCCGAAGGGGACAGGGGGCTTGGGACCAGATACGCAGTATTTT. This sequence encodes CASSPPKGTGGLGPDTQYF. The variable domain in full, completed from reference TRBV7-9 and TRBJ2-3, reads DTGVSQNPRHKITKRGQNVTFRCDPISEHNRLYWYRQTLGQGPEFLTYFQNEAQLEKSRLLSDRFSAERPKGSFSTLEIQRTEQGDSAMYLCASSPPKGTGGLGPDTQYFGPGTRLTVL.

This clonotype appeared a single time. The genes are TRBV7-8 and TRBJ2-5; perhaps TRBD2 as D (5 bases). Deletions cut 5 bases from V and 0 bases from J, with 10 bases between. CDR3 length: 14 residues. CDR1 SGHVS and CDR2 FQNEAQ come from the germline V gene. CDR3 protein: CASSPGLYQETQYF. CDR3 bases: TGTGCCAGCAGCCCAGGACTGTACCAAGAGACCCAGTACTTC.

The genes are TRBV24-1 and TRBJ1-1; D is unclear. Germline V gene lookup returns CDR1 KGHDR and CDR2 SFDVKD. The CDR3 is made up of 12 amino acids. The germline V and J ends were trimmed by 9 bases and 1 base, with 8 bases remaining between them. The CDR3 here is CATRGGNTEAFF. The CDR3 DNA is TGTGCCACCCGCGGAGGGAACACTGAAGCTTTCTTT.

The genes are TRBV30 and TRBJ1-1; no firm D call. Per the germline V gene, CDR1 is GTSNPN and CDR2 is SVGIG (reference sequence). The CDR3 runs to 13 residues. V lost 0 bases to trimming and J lost 2 bases, with 7 bases between them. CDR3 in amino acids: CAWSVRVNTEAFF. The CDR3 bases are TGTGCCTGGAGTGTAAGGGTAAACACTGAAGCTTTCTTT.

The rearrangement uses TRBV15 and TRBJ2-3; 7 positions agree with TRBD2. The J segment lost 1 base and the V segment lost 1 base, leaving 2 bases of the junction unmatched. The CDR3 length is 15 residues. The germline V gene encodes CDR1 LNHNV and CDR2 YYDKDF (reference sequence). In DNA form, the CDR3 reads TGTGCCACCAGCAGAGGGGAGGGCGGCACAGATACGCAGTATTTT. Protein: CATSRGEGGTDTQYF. Complete variable domain (other parts from reference TRBV15 and TRBJ2-3): DAMVIQNPRYQVTQFGKPVTLSCSQTLNHNVMYWYQQKSSQAPKLLFHYYDKDFNNEADTPDNFQSRRPNTSFCFLDIRSPGLGDTAMYLCATSRGEGGTDTQYFGPGTRLTVL.

The chain joins TRBV27 to TRBJ2-7, with 8 bases fitting TRBD1. The germline gives CDR1 MNHEY, CDR2 SMNVEV (reference sequence). The CDR3 extends over 15 amino acids. J lost 3 bases, V lost 8 bases, and 12 bases had no gene match. CDR3 in amino acids: CASGQPGTGGYEQYF. In DNA form, the CDR3 reads TGTGCCAGCGGCCAACCCGGGACAGGAGGCTACGAGCAGTACTTC.

The chain recombines TRBV7-2 with TRBJ2-7; 7 bases are a match to TRBD2. CDR1 SGHTA and CDR2 FQGNSA come from the germline V gene. V was pared by 2 bases and J by 1 base, with 8 bases of the junction left unmatched. This CDR3 has 16 amino acids. The CDR3 DNA reads TGTGCCAGCAGCTTATCAGGCGCTAGCGGTTCCTACGAGCAGTACTTC. Translating it yields CASSLSGASGSYEQYF.

The chain carries TRBV27 and TRBJ1-5; TRBD1 aligns across 7 bases. The junction had 8 bases not matched to a gene; V was cut back by 7 bases and J by 2 bases. CDR1 is MNHEY, CDR2 SMNVEV, per germline (reference sequence). The CDR3 contains 15 residues. Here the CDR3 DNA reads TGTGCCAGCACCAGCCGACAGGGTGGCAATCAGCCCCAGCATTTT. Translating gives CASTSRQGGNQPQHF.

The V gene is TRBV29-1, the J gene TRBJ2-1, with D perhaps matching TRBD1 or TRBD2 (6 bases each). Deletions cut 6 bases from V and 7 bases from J, with 13 bases between. CDR1 SQVTM and CDR2 ANQGSEA come from the germline V gene. CDR3 length equals 12 residues. DNA of the CDR3: TGCAGCGTATATGGGGGGCGGAATGAGCAGTTCTTC. It encodes CSVYGGRNEQFF.